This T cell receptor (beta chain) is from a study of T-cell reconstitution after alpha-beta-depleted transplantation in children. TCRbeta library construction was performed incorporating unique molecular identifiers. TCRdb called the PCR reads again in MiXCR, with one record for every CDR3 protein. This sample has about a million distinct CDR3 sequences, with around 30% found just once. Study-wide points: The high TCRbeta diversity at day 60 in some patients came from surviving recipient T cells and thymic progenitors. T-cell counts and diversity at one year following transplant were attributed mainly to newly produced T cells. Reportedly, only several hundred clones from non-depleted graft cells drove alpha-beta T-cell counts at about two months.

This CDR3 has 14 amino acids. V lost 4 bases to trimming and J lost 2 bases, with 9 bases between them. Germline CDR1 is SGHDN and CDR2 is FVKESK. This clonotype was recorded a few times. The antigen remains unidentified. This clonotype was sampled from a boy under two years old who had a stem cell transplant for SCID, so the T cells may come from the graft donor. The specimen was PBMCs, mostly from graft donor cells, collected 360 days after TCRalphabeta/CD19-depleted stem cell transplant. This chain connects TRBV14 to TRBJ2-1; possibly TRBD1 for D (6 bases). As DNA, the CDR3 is TGTGCCAGCAGCCGCTGGACAGCCTACAATGAGCAGTTCTTC. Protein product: CASSRWTAYNEQFF.